The rows below give T cell receptor beta chains drawn from one sample of a study of T cells in Graves' hyperthyroidism and ophthalmopathy. MiXCR, run by TCRdb on the multiplex PCR reads, gives a single entry per CDR3 protein. Of about 720,000 distinct CDR3 sequences in the sample, about 17% were seen once. Sequencing was carried out using blood. The receptors were sampled from a man aged 18-30 years with Graves' hyperthyroidism. Both conserved end residues are part of each CDR3. D genes are given only for firm matches. Clone size is given for some rows only: seen once, a few or many times, or a class if the clone is expanded.

TRBD1,many,TRBV5-1,TRBJ2-5,14,TGCGCCAGCAGCCGGGGACAGTATTCAGAGACCCAGTACTTC,CASSRGQYSETQYF
TRBD1,many,TRBV20-1,TRBJ2-7,14,TGCAGTGCTAGGGGGGACAGGGAAAATTACGAGCAGTACTTC,CSARGDRENYEQYF
TRBD2,few,TRBV7-7,TRBJ2-3,15,TGTGCCAGCAGCTCGGGGAGCGGGAGAGCAGATACGCAGTATTTT,CASSSGSGRADTQYF
NA,many,TRBV7-9,TRBJ1-1,12,TGTGCCAGCAGCTTAGCCAGCCGTGAAGCTTTCTTT,CASSLASREAFF
NA,many,TRBV12-3/TRBV12-4,TRBJ2-4,13,TGTGCCAGCAGTCCAAGGCCCCTAAACATTCAGTACTTC,CASSPRPLNIQYF
NA,many,TRBV20-1,TRBJ2-2,13,TGCAGTGCGCCCTTACCGAACACCGGGGAGCTGTTTTTT,CSAPLPNTGELFF
NA,many,TRBV28,TRBJ1-5,15,TGTGCCAGCAACCGCGGCAGGGCAAGCAATCAGCCCCAGCATTTT,CASNRGRASNQPQHF
TRBD1,many,TRBV27,TRBJ2-1,15,TGTGCCAGCAGTTTATTTGGACAGGGATCCAATGAGCAGTTCTTC,CASSLFGQGSNEQFF
NA,many,TRBV28,TRBJ2-7,14,TGTGCCAGCATTGGGGGGGGCGGCCCACGTGAGCAGTACTTC,CASIGGGGPREQYF
NA,many,TRBV13,TRBJ2-2,12,TGTGCCAGCAGCGCCGCTGGAGGGGAGCTGTTTTTT,CASSAAGGELFF
TRBD2,few,TRBV20-1,TRBJ2-3,16,TGCAGTGCCCGAATCCCGGGAGGGCCCGGCACAGATACGCAGTATTTT,CSARIPGGPGTDTQYF
NA,many,TRBV2,TRBJ2-7,16,TGTGCCAGCAGCACAGAACTGGGACTGGTCCCCCTCGAGCAGTACTTC,CASSTELGLVPLEQYF
NA,many,TRBV11-3,TRBJ2-1,15,TGTGCCAGCCGCTCCTTCAGGGGCTCCTACAATGAGCAGTTCTTC,CASRSFRGSYNEQFF
TRBD2,NA,TRBV5-1,TRBJ2-3,16,TGCGCCAGCAGCCCTGGGACTAGCGGAGTCACAGATACGCAGTATTTT,CASSPGTSGVTDTQYF
NA,NA,TRBV4-2,TRBJ1-1,15,TGTGCCAGCAGCCAAGATTTCGGGCCGGGGACTGAAGCTTTCTTT,CASSQDFGPGTEAFF
TRBD1,NA,TRBV6-1,TRBJ2-1,16,TGTGCCACCGAGCTCAGGTGGGGACAGGCTTACAATGAGCAGTTCTTC,CATELRWGQAYNEQFF
TRBD2,few,TRBV19,TRBJ2-2,16,TGTGCCAGTAGTCGGGTAGCGGGAGATGGTACCGGGGAGCTGTTTTTT,CASSRVAGDGTGELFF
NA,many,TRBV20-1,TRBJ1-1,13,TGCAGTGCGAGCAGAACGATGAACACTGAAGCTTTCTTT,CSASRTMNTEAFF
NA,few,TRBV18,TRBJ1-5,16,TGTGCCAGCTCACCACCCCCACCGGGGGGCAATCAGCCCCAGCATTTT,CASSPPPPGGNQPQHF
TRBD1,NA,TRBV5-5,TRBJ1-2,15,TGTGCCAGCAGCGCACAGGGGCCCTCTAACTATGGCCACACCTTC,CASSAQGPSNYGHTF
NA,few,TRBV29-1,TRBJ2-3,12,TGCAGCGTTGGCGGGGTTCTGGATACGCAGTATTTT,CSVGGVLDTQYF
TRBD1,few,TRBV29-1,TRBJ1-3,14,TGCAGCGTCCGGGACAGCGGCTCTGGAAACACCATATATTTT,CSVRDSGSGNTIYF
NA,many,TRBV11-2,TRBJ2-3,15,TGTGCCAGCAGCCCACCCGGGAGCCCCACAGATACGCAGTATTTT,CASSPPGSPTDTQYF
NA,many,TRBV2,TRBJ2-1,15,TGTGCCAGCAGGGACTTTGCGGGGCCTTACAATGAGCAGTTCTTC,CASRDFAGPYNEQFF
NA,many,TRBV27,TRBJ2-1,15,TGTGCCAGCAGTTTACTCGGGTCCTCCTACAATGAGCAGTTCTTC,CASSLLGSSYNEQFF
NA,many,TRBV28,TRBJ2-2,13,TGTGCCAGCTTCGTTACGAACACCGGGGAGCTGTTTTTT,CASFVTNTGELFF
NA,many,TRBV6-1,TRBJ2-6,17,TGTGCCAGCAGTGAAACAAGGGGGAGCTCTGGGGCCAACGTCCTGACTTTC,CASSETRGSSGANVLTF
NA,few,TRBV28,TRBJ2-2,16,TGTGCCAGCCGTAAGATACAGCTTTTAAACACCGGGGAGCTGTTTTTT,CASRKIQLLNTGELFF
NA,few,TRBV12-3/TRBV12-4,TRBJ2-6,18,TGTGCCAGCAGCCCGGGACCTATGGGCCCATCTGGGGCCAACGTCCTGACTTTC,CASSPGPMGPSGANVLTF
NA,NA,TRBV7-9,TRBJ1-4,13,TGTGCCAGCAGCTTAAGACAGAGCCCGGTGGTGTTTTTT,CASSLRQSPVVFF
TRBD2,NA,TRBV12-3/TRBV12-4,TRBJ2-3,16,TGTGCCAGCAGTTTAGCGCTGGGGGGGACTTCGCATACGCAGTATTTT,CASSLALGGTSHTQYF
NA,NA,TRBV12-3/TRBV12-4,TRBJ2-1,12,TGTGCCAGCAGTCGCCTGGGGACTGAGCAGTTCTTC,CASSRLGTEQFF
NA,few,TRBV3-1,TRBJ2-2,15,TGTGCCAGCAGCCAAGATTGGGGGGCCGGCGGGGAGCTGTTTTTT,CASSQDWGAGGELFF
NA,few,TRBV2,TRBJ2-3,15,TGTGCCAGCAGTTCGGTAACCACTAGCACAGATACGCAGTATTTT,CASSSVTTSTDTQYF
NA,many,TRBV6-1,TRBJ2-7,11,TGTGCCAGCTTTACAGGGAGCGAGCAGTACTTC,CASFTGSEQYF
NA,few,TRBV28,TRBJ2-7,16,TGTGCCAGCAGACCAGAGGACACCCACAATTTCTACGAGCAGTACTTC,CASRPEDTHNFYEQYF
TRBD2,many,TRBV27,TRBJ2-1,14,TGTGCCAGCAGTTCGCCTAGCGGGAGAGATGAGCAGTTCTTC,CASSSPSGRDEQFF
TRBD1,many,TRBV2,TRBJ1-5,15,TGTGCCAGCAGTGAAAAGGACAGGATTAATCAGCCCCAGCATTTT,CASSEKDRINQPQHF
NA,few,TRBV4-1,TRBJ2-7,14,TGCGCCAGCAGCCAAGAACGGCTCACTTACGAGCAGTACTTC,CASSQERLTYEQYF
NA,few,TRBV28,TRBJ2-1,14,TGTGCCAGCAGTTTCTTGAGACTCGGCAATGAGCAGTTCTTC,CASSFLRLGNEQFF
TRBD1,few,TRBV7-2,TRBJ1-5,14,TGTGCCAGCAGCTCCAGGGGGCAAGGACAGCCCCAGCATTTT,CASSSRGQGQPQHF
TRBD2,many,TRBV11-2,TRBJ2-1,16,TGTGCCAGCAGCTTAGTTGCGGGAGTGAGGTACAATGAGCAGTTCTTC,CASSLVAGVRYNEQFF
NA,many,TRBV27,TRBJ2-1,15,TGTGCCAGCCAAGGGTGGCAGAACTCCTACAATGAGCAGTTCTTC,CASQGWQNSYNEQFF
NA,NA,TRBV5-4,TRBJ1-2,13,TGTGCCAGCAGCGTAGAGACTAACTATGGCTACACCTTC,CASSVETNYGYTF
NA,few,TRBV29-1,TRBJ1-5,13,TGCAGCGTTGAAGCGGGTGGCAATCAGCCCCAGCATTTT,CSVEAGGNQPQHF
TRBD1,many,TRBV12-3/TRBV12-4,TRBJ1-5,14,TGTGCCAGCAGTTTATCAGGGGGGCATCAGCCCCAGCATTTT,CASSLSGGHQPQHF
TRBD2,few,TRBV24-1,TRBJ2-3,17,TGTGCCACCAGTGACCATCGACTAGCGTACGTTACAGATACGCAGTATTTT,CATSDHRLAYVTDTQYF
NA,few,TRBV29-1,TRBJ1-2,12,TGCAGCGTTGGCTGGGGGCTATATGGCTACACCTTC,CSVGWGLYGYTF
NA,few,TRBV7-8,TRBJ1-5,16,TGTGCCAGCAGTCCTCCGGACACCCCGGGGGCCCAGCCCCAGCATTTT,CASSPPDTPGAQPQHF
NA,many,TRBV7-2,TRBJ2-3,15,TGTGCCAGCAGCTTAGGCGGGATTTCTGGAGATACGCAGTATTTT,CASSLGGISGDTQYF
NA,NA,TRBV29-1,TRBJ1-2,12,TGCAGCGTTGACAGCAGGCACTATGGCTACACCTTC,CSVDSRHYGYTF
NA,few,TRBV27,TRBJ2-4,14,TGTGCCAGCAGTTCGACGGTGTTTGAAAACATTCAGTACTTC,CASSSTVFENIQYF
NA,few,TRBV19,TRBJ2-7,14,TGTGCCAGTAGTATAGTGGGACTGACCTACGAGCAGTACTTC,CASSIVGLTYEQYF
NA,few,TRBV7-6,TRBJ2-2,16,TGTGCCAGCAGCGCCACAGGGTCCATGAACACCGGGGAGCTGTTTTTT,CASSATGSMNTGELFF
NA,NA,TRBV20-1,TRBJ1-5,12,TGCAGTGCTAGAGAGACGAATCAGCCCCAGCATTTT,CSARETNQPQHF
NA,many,TRBV11-2,TRBJ2-1,14,TGTGCCAGCACCTACTCTGGGGACTACAATGAGCAGTTCTTC,CASTYSGDYNEQFF
NA,NA,TRBV20-1,TRBJ2-7,12,TGCAGTGCAAATAGCGATCCCTACGAGCAGTACTTC,CSANSDPYEQYF
NA,few,TRBV6-6,TRBJ2-1,16,TGTGCCAGCAGTTACTCGAGGTCTAGAGGGGGAAATGAGCAGTTCTTC,CASSYSRSRGGNEQFF
NA,few,TRBV25-1,TRBJ1-6,13,TGTGCCAGCAGTGAAATAGCGAATTCACCCCTCCACTTT,CASSEIANSPLHF
NA,NA,TRBV28,TRBJ2-1,15,TGTGCCAGCAGCCAGTTCGGAGTCATCGCAGGGGCCAGGTTCTTC,CASSQFGVIAGARFF